This TCR beta chain was obtained from a study of identical twins. Points from the study as a whole: Its conclusions, products of cross-sectional statistical analysis, did not come from following the same donors. Zero-insertion analyses could be partly confounded by invariant MAIT and iNKT cells.

A universal primer site was created by template switching, with the cDNA bearing unique molecular identifiers. TCRdb analysed the 5' RACE reads with MiXCR anew, one entry per CDR3 protein. The table includes 1.5 million to 2 million distinct CDR3 sequences, roughly a third detected once. Notes on this clonotype: The target antigen is unknown. One end of the junction varies from germline; a read error may be responsible.

Each donor was a healthy Caucasian. Germline assignment: CDR1 SGHRS and CDR2 YFSETQ. CDR3 length: 15 residues. Sequencing was performed on cord blood. This receptor was taken from a newborn girl in good health. The chain couples TRBV5-1 to TRBJ2-1; a possible D gene is TRBD2 (7 bases). CDR3 amino acids: CAGSLERGGVNEQFF. DNA for the CDR3: TGCGCCGGCAGCTTGGAGAGGGGGGGTGTGAATGAGCAGTTCTTC.